This entry lists 23 T cell receptor beta chains sequenced from one sample in a study of control samples from healthy donors and cancer patients. Method: immunoSEQ multiplex PCR; TCRdb's copy keeps in-frame clones and lacks some. The repertoire has about 170,000 clones, 75% to 95% of them found once; the top ten carry approximately 1.4%. Specimen: blood. The receptors come from a woman aged 30 to 39 in good health.

This chain connects TRBV12-5 to TRBJ1-2; D is uncertain. Trimming removed 0 bases from V and 5 bases from J, with 13 bases in between. Germline V gene lookup returns CDR1 LGHNT and CDR2 FRNRAP. This CDR3 contains 15 residues. CDR3 residues: CASGLVRGGLYGYTF. CDR3 DNA sequence: TGTGCTAGTGGTTTGGTACGGGGAGGCCTGTATGGCTACACCTTC.

This clone was observed a single time. The CDR3: CASSPRVGPDGYTF. The CDR3 coding sequence is TGTGCCAGCTCACCACGGGTGGGGCCGGATGGCTACACCTTC. J is TRBJ1-2 and V is TRBV18; TRBD1 is a possible D gene (5 bases). Per germline, CDR1 KGHSH and CDR2 LQKENI. CDR3 size: 14 residues. Between the trimmed V and J ends, which lost 1 base and 6 bases, there was a span of 12 bases.

The chain is built from TRBV2 and TRBJ1-1; TRBD1 is a possible D gene (6 bases). Looked up from germline, CDR1 is SNHLY and CDR2 is FYNNEI. V was cut by 6 bases and J by 7 bases, with 9 bases left in between. This CDR3 contains 11 residues. The CDR3 here is CASRTGGEAFF. The DNA of the CDR3 is TGTGCCAGCAGGACAGGTGGTGAAGCTTTCTTT.

The chain combines TRBV21-1 with TRBJ1-4; TRBD1 is taken as the D call from the table, unchecked against the DNA. TRBV21-1 is tagged as a pseudogene. The CDR3 has 16 residues. CDR3 sequence reads: CASSDARVGTNEKLFF. CDR3 DNA: TGTGCCAGCAGCGACGCCAGGGTAGGTACTAATGAAAAACTGTTTTTT.

The chain carries TRBV25-1 and TRBJ2-3; possibly TRBD1 for D (5 bases). The CDR3 contains 12 residues. Germline CDR1 reads MGHDK; CDR2 reads SYGVNS. Trimming stripped 4 bases from V and 3 bases from J, with 5 bases between. Here the CDR3 DNA reads TGTGCCAGCAGTGGACAGACAGATACGCAGTATTTT. Amino acids: CASSGQTDTQYF. Full variable domain (rest looked up from reference TRBV25-1 and TRBJ2-3): EADIYQTPRYLVIGTGKKITLECSQTMGHDKMYWYQQDPGMELHLIHYSYGVNSTEKGDLSSESTVSRIRTEHFPLTLESARPSHTSQYLCASSGQTDTQYFGPGTRLTVL.

This sequence joins TRBV7-9 and TRBJ2-7; TRBD1 is a possible D gene (5 bases). The CDR3 has 12 residues. Deletions cut 5 bases from V and 7 bases from J, with 12 bases between. Germline V lookup: CDR1 SEHNR, CDR2 FQNEAQ (reference sequence). The CDR3 DNA reads TGTGCCAGCAGCCTTGCAGGGTGGGAGCAGTACTTC. Amino acids: CASSLAGWEQYF.

The V call is TRBV5-6, the J call TRBJ2-7; 9 bases agree with TRBD1. Losses at the gene ends were 2 bases for V and 7 bases for J; bases not matched to a gene: 4. Germline V gene sequence: CDR1 SGHDT, CDR2 YYEEEE. The CDR3 length is 13 residues. CDR3 DNA: TGTGCCAGCAGCTTCGCGACAGGGGGAGAGCAGTACTTC. It codes for CASSFATGGEQYF.

This clone appeared once. Other nucleotide sequences in the sample specify the same CDR3. This chain uses TRBV6-5 with TRBJ2-3; 16 positions match TRBD2. The CDR3 covers 15 residues. V trimming: 6 bases; J trimming: 6 bases; junction bases outside the gene matches: 3. Per germline, CDR1 MNHEY and CDR2 SVGAGI. For the CDR3, the DNA is TGTGCCAGCAGGGGACTAGCGGGGGGGCCGGATACGCAGTATTTT. This encodes CASRGLAGGPDTQYF.

This clone has a single count. This chain uses TRBV4-3 with TRBJ2-6, with unresolved D. V dropped 0 bases and J dropped 0 bases, with 9 bases sitting between them. The CDR3 is made up of 17 amino acids. Per the germline V gene, CDR1 is LGHNA and CDR2 is YSLEER. The CDR3 is CASSQDSATSGANVLTF. The CDR3 nucleotides read TGCGCCAGCAGCCAAGACTCGGCTACCTCTGGGGCCAACGTCCTGACTTTC.

The chain uses TRBV7-6 and TRBJ2-5, with TRBD2 matching 14 bases. Germline V CDR1 and CDR2: SGHVS, FNYEAQ. The CDR3 is 18 residues long. Unmatched junction bases numbered 7, after V lost 1 base and J lost 3 bases. The CDR3 bases are TGTGCCAGCAGCTTAGGACTAGCGGGGGGGCGGCCCAAAGAGACCCAGTACTTC. Translation: CASSLGLAGGRPKETQYF.

This rearrangement joins TRBV11-2 to TRBJ2-7, with D maybe TRBD1 (5 bases). Germline assignment: CDR1 SGHAT and CDR2 FQNNGV. Trimming removed 1 base from V and 2 bases from J, with 9 bases in between. This CDR3 spans 14 amino acids. This CDR3 is CASSLGQMAYEQYF. For the CDR3, the DNA is TGTGCCAGCAGCTTAGGACAGATGGCCTACGAGCAGTACTTC.

This clone was recorded once. The rearrangement links TRBV9 to TRBJ2-6; D unresolved. This CDR3 is 17 amino acids long. V lost 2 bases, J lost 0 bases, and 12 bases lay in between. CDR1 is SGDLS and CDR2 is YYNGEE in the germline V gene. The CDR3 DNA reads TGTGCCAGCAGCGTGGTAGGTGCCGCCTCTGGGGCCAACGTCCTGACTTTC. Its translation: CASSVVGAASGANVLTF.

This clone was seen a single time. The V and J genes are TRBV6-5 and TRBJ1-2; 11 bases are a match to TRBD1. Germline V gene lookup returns CDR1 MNHEY and CDR2 SVGAGI. The CDR3 sequence is 15 residues long. The V segment lost 6 bases and the J segment 5 bases; nucleotides outside the gene matches: 8. The CDR3 sequence is CASRNRDRGWYGYTF. The CDR3 DNA is TGTGCCAGCAGAAACCGGGACAGGGGGTGGTATGGCTACACCTTC.

V is TRBV7-3 and J is TRBJ1-1; 7 bases fit TRBD1. Germline-derived CDR1 and CDR2 are SGHTA and FQGTGA. CDR3 length equals 13 residues. Trimming removed 5 bases from V and 5 bases from J; junction bases left unmatched: 5. This CDR3 is CASSHTTGTEAFF. The CDR3 DNA follows: TGTGCCAGCAGCCATACGACAGGGACTGAAGCTTTCTTT.

This chain connects TRBV24-1 to TRBJ1-2, with TRBD1 matching over 12 bases. CDR1 is KGHDR and CDR2 is SFDVKD in the germline V gene. The CDR3 is 13 residues long. V dropped 3 bases and J dropped 8; count of bases not matched to a gene: 0. CDR3 amino acids: CATSDGTGGGYTF. As DNA, the CDR3 is TGTGCCACCAGTGATGGGACAGGGGGCGGCTACACCTTC.

This chain joins TRBV10-3 and TRBJ2-1; 12 bases line up with TRBD2. V was pared by 4 bases and J by 8 bases, with 3 bases of the junction left unmatched. The V gene's germline CDR1 is ENHRY and CDR2 SYGVKD. The CDR3 sequence is 14 residues long. CDR3 nucleotide sequence: TGTGCCATCAGTGGACTAGCGGGAGTGGATGAGCAGTTCTTC. This sequence encodes CAISGLAGVDEQFF.

V and J are TRBV9 and TRBJ2-3, with 7 bases matching TRBD1. After removal of 0 bases from V and 0 bases from J, the junction contained 1 base not matched to a gene. The CDR3 is made up of 15 amino acids. The V gene's germline CDR1 is SGDLS and CDR2 YYNGEE. CDR3 DNA: TGTGCCAGCAGCGTAGGACAGGGAAGCACAGATACGCAGTATTTT. Amino acids: CASSVGQGSTDTQYF.

This chain uses TRBV9 with TRBJ1-3; possibly TRBD1 for D (5 bases). V gave up 1 base and J gave up 4 bases, with 9 bases separating them. Germline assignment: CDR1 SGDLS and CDR2 YYNGEE. The CDR3 has 14 residues. This CDR3 reads CASSVPGRGNTIYF. The CDR3 DNA follows: TGTGCCAGCAGCGTACCAGGGCGAGGAAACACCATATATTTT.

Only one count was recorded for this clone. The chain employs TRBV6-5 and TRBJ2-7; 7 bases map to TRBD2. The V gene end was trimmed by 4 bases and the J gene end by 7 bases; junction bases not matched to a gene: 4. Germline CDR1 MNHEY, CDR2 SVGAGI. The CDR3 totals 12 residues. CDR3 nucleotides: TGTGCCAGCAGTTTCTCCGGGGGGGAGCAGTACTTC. Encoded protein: CASSFSGGEQYF.

This chain connects TRBV6-2 or TRBV6-3 to TRBJ2-7, with 10 bases fitting TRBD2. CDR3 size: 15 residues. The germline gives CDR1 MNHEY, CDR2 SVGEGT. After removal of 3 bases from V and 2 bases from J, the junction contained 4 bases not matched to a gene. Written as DNA, the CDR3 is TGTGCCAGCAGTTATCTAGCGGGAGAAGCCTACGAGCAGTACTTC. It encodes CASSYLAGEAYEQYF.

The chain couples TRBV2 to TRBJ2-5, with TRBD1 identical over 8 bases. CDR1 is SNHLY, CDR2 FYNNEI, per germline. Losses at the gene ends were 5 bases for V and 3 bases for J; bases not matched to a gene: 5. This CDR3 contains 14 residues. The DNA for the CDR3 is TGTGCCAGCAGTCACGACAGGGGCGAAGAGACCCAGTACTTC. This translates into CASSHDRGEETQYF.

This chain uses TRBV7-3 with TRBJ2-3; a possible D gene is TRBD2 (5 bases). The CDR3 consists of 15 residues. Germline V gene lookup returns CDR1 SGHTA and CDR2 FQGTGA. Trimming shortened V by 2 bases and J by 0 bases, and 9 bases separated the two germline ends. The CDR3 DNA is TGTGCCAGCAGCTTAGGACTCACTAGCACAGATACGCAGTATTTT. Translating it yields CASSLGLTSTDTQYF.

This chain connects TRBV7-2 to TRBJ2-7; perhaps D is TRBD1 or TRBD2 (5 bases each). CDR3 length equals 16 residues. Trimming shortened V by 1 base and J by 4 bases, and 17 bases separated the two germline ends. CDR1 SGHTA and CDR2 FQGNSA come from the germline V gene. The CDR3 is CASSLESQVRGYEQYF. The CDR3 DNA reads TGTGCCAGCAGCTTAGAGAGTCAAGTGAGGGGTTACGAGCAGTACTTC.